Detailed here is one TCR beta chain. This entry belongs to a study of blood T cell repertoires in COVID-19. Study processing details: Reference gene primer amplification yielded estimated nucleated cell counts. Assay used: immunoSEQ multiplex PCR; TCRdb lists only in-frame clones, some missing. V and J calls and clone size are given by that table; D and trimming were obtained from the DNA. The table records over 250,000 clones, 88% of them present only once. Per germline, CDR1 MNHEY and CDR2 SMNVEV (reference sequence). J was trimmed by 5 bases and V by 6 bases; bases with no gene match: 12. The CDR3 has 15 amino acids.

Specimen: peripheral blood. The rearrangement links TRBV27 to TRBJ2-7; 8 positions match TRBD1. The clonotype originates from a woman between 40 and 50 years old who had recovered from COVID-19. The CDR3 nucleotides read TGTGCCAGCAGGTCTTGGGGACAGGCGAGGCACGAGCAGTACTTC. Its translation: CASRSWGQARHEQYF.